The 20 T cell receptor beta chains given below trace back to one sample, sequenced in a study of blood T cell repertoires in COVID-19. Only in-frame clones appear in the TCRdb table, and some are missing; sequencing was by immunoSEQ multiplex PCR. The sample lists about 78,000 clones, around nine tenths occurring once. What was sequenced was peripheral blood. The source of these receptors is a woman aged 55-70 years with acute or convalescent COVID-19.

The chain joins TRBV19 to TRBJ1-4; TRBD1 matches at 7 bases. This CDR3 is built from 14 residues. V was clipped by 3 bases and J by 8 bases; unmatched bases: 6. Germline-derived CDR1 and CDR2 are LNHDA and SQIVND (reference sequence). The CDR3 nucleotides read TGTGCCAGTAGTATTCCGGGACAGCGGGAAAAACTGTTTTTT. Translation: CASSIPGQREKLFF.

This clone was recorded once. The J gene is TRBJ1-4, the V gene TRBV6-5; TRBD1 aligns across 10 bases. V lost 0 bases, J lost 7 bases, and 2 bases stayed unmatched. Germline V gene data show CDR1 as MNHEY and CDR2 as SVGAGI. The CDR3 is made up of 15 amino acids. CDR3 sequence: CASSYSGTGAEKLFF. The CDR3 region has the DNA TGTGCCAGCAGTTACTCGGGGACAGGGGCTGAAAAACTGTTTTTT.

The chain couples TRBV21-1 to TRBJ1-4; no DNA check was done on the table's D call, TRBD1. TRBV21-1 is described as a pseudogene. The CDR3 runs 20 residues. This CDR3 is CASSKNLRGQGMATNEKLFF. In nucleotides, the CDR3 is TGTGCCAGCAGCAAAAATTTGAGGGGACAGGGAATGGCAACTAATGAAAAACTGTTTTTT.

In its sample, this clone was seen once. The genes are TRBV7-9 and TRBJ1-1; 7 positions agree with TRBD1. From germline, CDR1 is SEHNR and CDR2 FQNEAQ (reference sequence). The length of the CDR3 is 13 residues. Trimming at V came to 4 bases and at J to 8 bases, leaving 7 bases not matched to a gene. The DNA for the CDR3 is TGTGCCAGCAGCTCTTTTCAGGGGGTGGAAGCTTTCTTT. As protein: CASSSFQGVEAFF. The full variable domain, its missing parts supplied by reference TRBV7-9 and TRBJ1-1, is DTGVSQNPRHKITKRGQNVTFRCDPISEHNRLYWYRQTLGQGPEFLTYFQNEAQLEKSRLLSDRFSAERPKGSFSTLEIQRTEQGDSAMYLCASSSFQGVEAFFGQGTRLTVV.

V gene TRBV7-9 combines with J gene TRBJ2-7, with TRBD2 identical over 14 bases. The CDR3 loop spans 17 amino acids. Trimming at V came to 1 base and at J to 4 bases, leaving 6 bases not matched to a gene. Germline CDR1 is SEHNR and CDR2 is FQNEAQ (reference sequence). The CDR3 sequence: CASSLEGTSGGVYEQYF. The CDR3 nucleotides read TGTGCCAGCAGCTTAGAGGGGACTAGCGGGGGAGTTTACGAGCAGTACTTC.

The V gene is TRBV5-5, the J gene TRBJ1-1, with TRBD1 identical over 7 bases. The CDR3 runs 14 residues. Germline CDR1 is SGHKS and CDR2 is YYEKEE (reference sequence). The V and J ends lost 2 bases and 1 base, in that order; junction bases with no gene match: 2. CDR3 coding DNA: TGTGCCAGCAGCTTAGAGGGGGCGAACACTGAAGCTTTCTTT. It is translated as CASSLEGANTEAFF.

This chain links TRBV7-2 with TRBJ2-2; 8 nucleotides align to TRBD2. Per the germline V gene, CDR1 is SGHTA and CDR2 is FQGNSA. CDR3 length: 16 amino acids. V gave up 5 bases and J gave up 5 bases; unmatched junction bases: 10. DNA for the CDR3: TGTGCCAGCAGCCCCCCGGGGCAGCGGGGGACCGGGGAGCTGTTTTTT. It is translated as CASSPPGQRGTGELFF.

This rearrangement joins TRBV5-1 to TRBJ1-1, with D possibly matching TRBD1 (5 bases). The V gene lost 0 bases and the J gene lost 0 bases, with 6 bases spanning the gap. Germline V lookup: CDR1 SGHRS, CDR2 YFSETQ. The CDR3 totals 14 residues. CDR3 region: CASSLEQVNTEAFF. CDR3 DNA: TGCGCCAGCAGCTTGGAACAGGTGAACACTGAAGCTTTCTTT.

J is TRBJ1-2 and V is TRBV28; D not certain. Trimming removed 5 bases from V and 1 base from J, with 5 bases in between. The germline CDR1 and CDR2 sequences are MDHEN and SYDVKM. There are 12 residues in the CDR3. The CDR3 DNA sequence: TGTGCCAGCAGTCCAGTTAACTATGGCTACACCTTC. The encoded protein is CASSPVNYGYTF.

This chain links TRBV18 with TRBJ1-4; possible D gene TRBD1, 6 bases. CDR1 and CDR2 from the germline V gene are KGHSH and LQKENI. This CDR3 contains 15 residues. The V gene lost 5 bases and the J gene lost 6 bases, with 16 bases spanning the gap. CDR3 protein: CASSKGHNVDEKLFF. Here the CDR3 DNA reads TGTGCCAGCTCAAAGGGACATAACGTTGATGAAAAACTGTTTTTT.

The CDR3 is CASSLYGPSSYNSPLHF. CDR3 sequence (DNA): TGTGCCAGCAGTTTATATGGGCCCAGCTCCTATAATTCACCCCTCCACTTT. The gene calls are TRBV27 and TRBJ1-6; D unresolved. CDR3 length equals 17 residues. The ends were cut back, 1 base at V and 0 bases at J, with 10 bases in the middle. Germline V gene data show CDR1 as MNHEY and CDR2 as SMNVEV (reference sequence).

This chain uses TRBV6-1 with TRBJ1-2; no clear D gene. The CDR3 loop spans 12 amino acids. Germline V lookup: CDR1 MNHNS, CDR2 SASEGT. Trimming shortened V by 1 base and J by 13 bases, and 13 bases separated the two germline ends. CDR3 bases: TGTGCCAGCAGTGAAGTAGTAGGAGGGTTCACCTTC. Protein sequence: CASSEVVGGFTF.

The CDR3 loop reads CASSSSPKSYEQYF. In nucleotides, the CDR3 is TGTGCCAGCAGTTCGAGCCCGAAGAGCTACGAGCAGTACTTC. The rearrangement links TRBV6-2 or TRBV6-3 to TRBJ2-7; D unresolved. Germline CDR1 reads MNHEY; CDR2 reads SVGEGT. Deletions cut 4 bases from V and 3 bases from J, with 13 bases between. The CDR3 length is 14 residues.

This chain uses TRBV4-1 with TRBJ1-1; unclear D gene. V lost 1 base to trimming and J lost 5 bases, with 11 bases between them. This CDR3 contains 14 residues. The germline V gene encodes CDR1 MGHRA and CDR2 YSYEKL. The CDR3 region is CASSQVGRRTEAFF. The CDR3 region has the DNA TGCGCCAGCAGCCAAGTAGGGCGGAGGACTGAAGCTTTCTTT.

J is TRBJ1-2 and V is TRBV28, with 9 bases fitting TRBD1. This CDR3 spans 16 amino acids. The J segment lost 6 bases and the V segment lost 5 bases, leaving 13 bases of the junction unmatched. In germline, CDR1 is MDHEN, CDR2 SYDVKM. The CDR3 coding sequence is TGTGCCAGCAGTACCGGGGTCTCGCGGACAGGGGATGGCTACACCTTC. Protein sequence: CASSTGVSRTGDGYTF.

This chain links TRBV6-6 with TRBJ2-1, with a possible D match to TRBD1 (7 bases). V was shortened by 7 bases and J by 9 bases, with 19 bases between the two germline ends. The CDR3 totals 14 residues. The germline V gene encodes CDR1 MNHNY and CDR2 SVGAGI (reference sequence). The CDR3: CASTSPRQGGEQFF. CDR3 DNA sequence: TGTGCCAGCACCTCACCTAGACAGGGAGGTGAGCAGTTCTTC.

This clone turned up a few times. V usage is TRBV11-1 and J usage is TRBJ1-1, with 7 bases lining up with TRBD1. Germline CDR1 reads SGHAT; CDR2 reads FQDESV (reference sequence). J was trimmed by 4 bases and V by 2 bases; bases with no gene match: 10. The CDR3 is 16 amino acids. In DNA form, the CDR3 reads TGTGCCAGCAGCTTATCACCACAGGGGTTAGCCACTGAAGCTTTCTTT. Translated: CASSLSPQGLATEAFF.

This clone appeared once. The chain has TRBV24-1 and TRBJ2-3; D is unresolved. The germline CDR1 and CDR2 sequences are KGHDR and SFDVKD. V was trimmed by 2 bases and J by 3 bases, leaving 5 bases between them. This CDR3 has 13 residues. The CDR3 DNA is TGTGCCACCAGTGATTCTAGTACAGATACGCAGTATTTT. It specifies CATSDSSTDTQYF.

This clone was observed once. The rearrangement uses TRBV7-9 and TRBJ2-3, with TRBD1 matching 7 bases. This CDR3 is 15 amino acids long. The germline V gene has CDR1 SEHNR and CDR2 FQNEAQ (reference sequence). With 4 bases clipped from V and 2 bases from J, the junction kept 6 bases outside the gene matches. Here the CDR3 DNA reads TGTGCCAGCAGCTGGCAGGGACAGACCACAGATACGCAGTATTTT. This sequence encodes CASSWQGQTTDTQYF. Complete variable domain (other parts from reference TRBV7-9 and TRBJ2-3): DTGVSQNPRHKITKRGQNVTFRCDPISEHNRLYWYRQTLGQGPEFLTYFQNEAQLEKSRLLSDRFSAERPKGSFSTLEIQRTEQGDSAMYLCASSWQGQTTDTQYFGPGTRLTVL.

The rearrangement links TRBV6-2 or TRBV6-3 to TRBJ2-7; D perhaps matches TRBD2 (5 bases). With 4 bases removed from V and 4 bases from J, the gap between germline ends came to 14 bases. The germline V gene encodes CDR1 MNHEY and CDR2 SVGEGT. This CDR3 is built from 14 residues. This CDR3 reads CASSSPRERYEQYF. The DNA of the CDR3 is TGTGCCAGCAGTTCGCCGAGGGAGAGGTACGAGCAGTACTTC.